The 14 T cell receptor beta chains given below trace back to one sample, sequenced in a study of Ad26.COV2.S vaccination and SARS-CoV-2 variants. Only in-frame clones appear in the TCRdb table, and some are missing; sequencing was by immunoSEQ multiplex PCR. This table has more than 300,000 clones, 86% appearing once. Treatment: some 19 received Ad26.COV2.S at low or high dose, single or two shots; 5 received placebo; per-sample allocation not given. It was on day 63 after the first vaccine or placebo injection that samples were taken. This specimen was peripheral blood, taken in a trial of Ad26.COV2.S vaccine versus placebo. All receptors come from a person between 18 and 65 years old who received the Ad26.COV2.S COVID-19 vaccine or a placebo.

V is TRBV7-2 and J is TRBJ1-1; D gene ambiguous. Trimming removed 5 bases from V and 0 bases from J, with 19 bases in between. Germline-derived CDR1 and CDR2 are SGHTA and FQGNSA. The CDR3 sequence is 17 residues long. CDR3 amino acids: CASSPSSGRVLNTEAFF. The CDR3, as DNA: TGTGCCAGCAGCCCCTCCTCCGGTCGGGTGCTGAACACTGAAGCTTTCTTT.

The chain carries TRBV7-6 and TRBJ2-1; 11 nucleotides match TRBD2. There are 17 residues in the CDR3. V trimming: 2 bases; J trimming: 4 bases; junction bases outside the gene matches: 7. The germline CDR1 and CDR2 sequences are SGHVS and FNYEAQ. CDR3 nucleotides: TGTGCCAGCAGCTTAATGGTGACTAGCGGGATATACAATGAGCAGTTCTTC. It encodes CASSLMVTSGIYNEQFF. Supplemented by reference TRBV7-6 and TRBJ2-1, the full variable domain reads GAGVSQSPRYKVTKRGQDVALRCDPISGHVSLYWYRQALGQGPEFLTYFNYEAQQDKSGLPNDRFSAERPEGSISTLTIQRTEQRDSAMYRCASSLMVTSGIYNEQFFGPGTRLTVL.

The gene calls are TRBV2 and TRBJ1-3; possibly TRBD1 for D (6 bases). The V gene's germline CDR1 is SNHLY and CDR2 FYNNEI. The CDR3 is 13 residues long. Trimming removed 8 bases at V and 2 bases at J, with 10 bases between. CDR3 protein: CASSRGTGNTIYF. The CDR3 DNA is TGTGCCAGCTCCAGGGGAACTGGAAACACCATATATTTT.

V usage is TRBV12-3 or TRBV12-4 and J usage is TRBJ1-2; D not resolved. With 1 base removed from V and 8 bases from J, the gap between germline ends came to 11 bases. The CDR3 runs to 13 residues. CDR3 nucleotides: TGTGCCAGCAGTTTAGGAGCATTAGGCGGCTACACCTTC. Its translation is CASSLGALGGYTF.

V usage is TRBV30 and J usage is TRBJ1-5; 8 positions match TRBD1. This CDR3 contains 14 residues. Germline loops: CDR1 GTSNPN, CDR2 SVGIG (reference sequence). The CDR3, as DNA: TGTGGTGTGGGCCCAGGGGGCCTCAATCAGCCCCAGCATTTT. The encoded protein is CGVGPGGLNQPQHF.

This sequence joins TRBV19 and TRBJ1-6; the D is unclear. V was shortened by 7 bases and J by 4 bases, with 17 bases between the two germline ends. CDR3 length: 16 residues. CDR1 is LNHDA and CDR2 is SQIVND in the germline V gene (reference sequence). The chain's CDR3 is CASKTTEKGYNSPLHF. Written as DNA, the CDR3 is TGTGCCAGTAAAACGACGGAAAAAGGGTATAATTCACCCCTCCACTTT. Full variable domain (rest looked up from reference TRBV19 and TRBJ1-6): DGGITQSPKYLFRKEGQNVTLSCEQNLNHDAMYWYRQDPGQGLRLIYYSQIVNDFQKGDIAEGYSVSREKKESFPLTVTSAQKNPTAFYLCASKTTEKGYNSPLHFGNGTRLTVT.

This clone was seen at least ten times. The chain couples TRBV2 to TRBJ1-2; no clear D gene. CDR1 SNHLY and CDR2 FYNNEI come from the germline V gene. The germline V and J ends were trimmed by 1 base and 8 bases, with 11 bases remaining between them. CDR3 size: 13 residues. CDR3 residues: CASSEGELRGYTF. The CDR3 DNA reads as TGTGCCAGCAGTGAAGGGGAGTTGAGGGGCTACACCTTC. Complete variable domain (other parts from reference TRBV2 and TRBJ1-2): EPEVTQTPSHQVTQMGQEVILRCVPISNHLYFYWYRQILGQKVEFLVSFYNNEISEKSEIFDDQFSVERPDGSNFTLKIRSTKLEDSAMYFCASSEGELRGYTFGSGTRLTVV.

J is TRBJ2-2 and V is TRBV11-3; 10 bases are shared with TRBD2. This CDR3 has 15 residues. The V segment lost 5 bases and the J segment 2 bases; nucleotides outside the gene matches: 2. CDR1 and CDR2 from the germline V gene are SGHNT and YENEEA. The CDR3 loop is CASSSGGANTGELFF. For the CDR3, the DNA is TGTGCCAGCAGCAGCGGGGGGGCTAACACCGGGGAGCTGTTTTTT.

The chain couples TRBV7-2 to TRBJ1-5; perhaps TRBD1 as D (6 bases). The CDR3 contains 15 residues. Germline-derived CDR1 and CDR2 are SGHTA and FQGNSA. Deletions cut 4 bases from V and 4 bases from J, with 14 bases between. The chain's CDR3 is CASSSRGQTNQPQHF. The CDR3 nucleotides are TGTGCCAGCAGCTCTCGCGGACAGACGAATCAGCCCCAGCATTTT.

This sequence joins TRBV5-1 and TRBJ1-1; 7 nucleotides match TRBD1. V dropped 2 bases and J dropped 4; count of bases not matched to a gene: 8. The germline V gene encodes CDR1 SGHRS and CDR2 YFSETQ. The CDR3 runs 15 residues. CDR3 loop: CASSLIAGGSTEAFF. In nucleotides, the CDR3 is TGCGCCAGCAGCTTAATAGCAGGGGGGTCCACTGAAGCTTTCTTT.

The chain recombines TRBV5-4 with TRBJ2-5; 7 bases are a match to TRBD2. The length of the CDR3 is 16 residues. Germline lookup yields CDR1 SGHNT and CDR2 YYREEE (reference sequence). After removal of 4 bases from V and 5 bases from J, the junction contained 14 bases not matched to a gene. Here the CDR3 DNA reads TGTGCCAGCAGCCCGGCCGGGACTATGAGACGGGAGACCCAGTACTTC. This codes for CASSPAGTMRRETQYF.

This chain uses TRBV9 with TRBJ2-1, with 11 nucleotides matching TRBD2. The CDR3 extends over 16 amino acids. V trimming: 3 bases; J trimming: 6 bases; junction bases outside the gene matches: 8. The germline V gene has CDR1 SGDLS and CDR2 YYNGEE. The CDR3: CASSGILAGGPNEQFF. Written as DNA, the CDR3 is TGTGCCAGCAGCGGAATTCTAGCGGGGGGTCCCAATGAGCAGTTCTTC.

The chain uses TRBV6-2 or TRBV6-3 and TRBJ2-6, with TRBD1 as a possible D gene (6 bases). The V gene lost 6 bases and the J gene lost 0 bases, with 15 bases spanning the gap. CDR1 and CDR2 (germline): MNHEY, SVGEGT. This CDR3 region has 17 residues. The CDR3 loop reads CASSQIQGFSGANVLTF. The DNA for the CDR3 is TGTGCCAGCAGCCAGATACAGGGATTCTCTGGGGCCAACGTCCTGACTTTC.

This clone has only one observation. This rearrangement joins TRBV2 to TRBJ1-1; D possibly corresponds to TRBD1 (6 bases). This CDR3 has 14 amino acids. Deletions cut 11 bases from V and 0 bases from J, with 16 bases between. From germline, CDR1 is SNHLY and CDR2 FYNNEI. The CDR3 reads CASSPDSLNTEAFF. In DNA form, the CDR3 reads TGTGCCTCCTCTCCGGACAGCCTGAACACTGAAGCTTTCTTT.